These 25 T cell receptor beta chains share one sample of origin, sequenced in a study of blood T cell repertoires in COVID-19. Measured with immunoSEQ multiplex PCR; TCRdb has only the in-frame clones, and not every one. The sample holds about 380,000 clones, around 89% seen once. The sample consisted of peripheral blood. The source is a man in his late teens or twenties with active or convalescent COVID-19.

This chain uses TRBV5-6 with TRBJ1-2; 11 bases align to TRBD1. The V segment lost 2 bases and the J segment 0 bases; nucleotides outside the gene matches: 6. Germline V CDR1 and CDR2: SGHDT, YYEEEE. The CDR3 runs to 17 residues. The CDR3: CASSLGTGGRTNYGYTF. The DNA for the CDR3 is TGTGCCAGCAGCTTAGGGACAGGGGGGAGGACTAACTATGGCTACACCTTC.

As to this clone: One end of the junction does not line up with germline, which may come from a read error. The chain carries TRBV28 and TRBJ2-6; D might be TRBD2 (6 bases). The CDR3 is 16 residues long. Germline V gene data show CDR1 as MDHEN and CDR2 as SYDVKM. CDR3: CASSAGGISGANVLTF. In nucleotides, the CDR3 is TGTGCCAGCAGCGCCGGGGGAATCTCTGGGGCCAACGTGCTGACTTTC.

The J gene is TRBJ1-6, the V gene TRBV28; 7 bases map to TRBD1. The germline V gene encodes CDR1 MDHEN and CDR2 SYDVKM. This CDR3 has 15 amino acids. The J segment lost 7 bases and the V segment lost 3 bases, leaving 6 bases of the junction unmatched. The chain's CDR3 is CASSLETGRNSPLHF. As DNA, the CDR3 is TGTGCCAGCAGTTTGGAGACAGGGAGGAATTCACCCCTCCACTTT.

The rearrangement joins TRBV5-1 to TRBJ2-3; D gene ambiguous. V was pared by 4 bases and J by 6 bases, with 9 bases between. Germline-derived CDR1 and CDR2 are SGHRS and YFSETQ. The CDR3 totals 12 residues. In nucleotides, the CDR3 is TGCGCCAGCAGCCTGGAGAGGGATACGCAGTATTTT. Translation: CASSLERDTQYF.

This rearrangement joins TRBV7-9 to TRBJ1-1; 9 bases map to TRBD1. This CDR3 is 15 amino acids long. CDR1 and CDR2 (germline): SEHNR, FQNEAQ (reference sequence). V was pared by 6 bases and J by 5 bases, with 10 bases of the junction left unmatched. Here the CDR3 reads CASRFTGGSGTEAFF. The DNA of the CDR3 is TGTGCCAGCAGATTCACAGGGGGCTCTGGGACTGAAGCTTTCTTT.

This chain joins TRBV9 and TRBJ1-2; 10 nucleotides align to TRBD1. The CDR3 length is 17 residues. Trimming cost V 4 bases and J 1 base; bases outside gene matches: 10. Germline CDR1 reads SGDLS; CDR2 reads YYNGEE. Here the CDR3 DNA reads TGTGCCAGCAGCCCCCCCGGGACAGGGGCGAATAACTATGGCTACACCTTC. Amino acids: CASSPPGTGANNYGYTF.

The genes are TRBV10-3 and TRBJ1-2, with TRBD1 matching over 10 bases. The germline gives CDR1 ENHRY, CDR2 SYGVKD. The CDR3 totals 15 residues. V lost 4 bases, J lost 5 bases, and 7 bases stayed unmatched. The CDR3 region is CAISGQGATLYGYTF. The CDR3 coding sequence is TGTGCCATCAGTGGACAGGGGGCGACTCTATATGGCTACACCTTC.

The genes are TRBV28 and TRBJ2-5, with a tentative D call TRBD2 (6 bases). Trimming shortened V by 4 bases and J by 5 bases, and 20 bases separated the two germline ends. This CDR3 is built from 16 residues. Germline V gene sequence: CDR1 MDHEN, CDR2 SYDVKM. CDR3 in DNA: TGTGCCAGCAGTTCCCCCGACCGGGGGAAAGGGGAGACCCAGTACTTC. Translating gives CASSSPDRGKGETQYF.

The chain carries TRBV2 and TRBJ1-1; D remains unclear. Trimming stripped 6 bases from V and 5 bases from J, with 13 bases between. Germline V gene lookup returns CDR1 SNHLY and CDR2 FYNNEI. The CDR3 contains 13 residues. The CDR3 nucleotides are TGTGCCAGCAGGTGGGGATCGGGAACTGAAGCTTTCTTT. This gives the protein CASRWGSGTEAFF. Based on the CDR3 plus reference TRBV2 and TRBJ1-1, the full variable domain is EPEVTQTPSHQVTQMGQEVILRCVPISNHLYFYWYRQILGQKVEFLVSFYNNEISEKSEIFDDQFSVERPDGSNFTLKIRSTKLEDSAMYFCASRWGSGTEAFFGQGTRLTVV.

Remarks on this clone: Other DNA sequences in the same sample also yield this CDR3. The chain uses TRBV4-1 and TRBJ2-7; TRBD1 might be the D (6 bases). CDR1 MGHRA and CDR2 YSYEKL come from the germline V gene. CDR3 size: 13 residues. The V end was cut by 4 bases, the J end by 3 bases, with 10 bases between. In nucleotides, the CDR3 is TGCGCCAGCAGCCCCACAGGGTTCTACGAGCAGTACTTC. Amino acids: CASSPTGFYEQYF.

This rearrangement joins TRBV28 to TRBJ1-5; D perhaps matches TRBD1 (5 bases). The V gene lost 6 bases and the J gene lost 0 bases, with 12 bases spanning the gap. The CDR3 spans 15 residues. Germline lookup yields CDR1 MDHEN and CDR2 SYDVKM. The CDR3 loop is CASRTTGNSNQPQHF. In DNA, the CDR3 is TGTGCCAGCAGAACAACAGGAAATAGCAATCAGCCCCAGCATTTT.

J is TRBJ2-5 and V is TRBV30, with 9 bases fitting TRBD2. The CDR3 runs 13 residues. Germline CDR1 reads GTSNPN; CDR2 reads SVGIG (reference sequence). CDR3 in DNA: TGTGCTCAGGGGGGGACTAGCAGCGAGACCCAGTACTTC. Amino acids: CAQGGTSSETQYF.

The chain has TRBV5-6 and TRBJ1-5, with D uncertain. Germline loops: CDR1 SGHDT, CDR2 YYEEEE. V was shortened by 0 bases and J by 6 bases, with 4 bases between the two germline ends. The CDR3 length is 12 residues. The CDR3 DNA follows: TGTGCCAGCAGCTTGGCGGGTCAGCCCCAGCATTTT. Translating it yields CASSLAGQPQHF.

This chain uses TRBV4-1 with TRBJ2-7; D perhaps matches TRBD1 (6 bases). Germline CDR1 MGHRA, CDR2 YSYEKL. Trimming removed 2 bases from V and 5 bases from J, with 13 bases in between. This CDR3 has 14 residues. The CDR3 DNA sequence: TGCGCCAGCAGCCAACCGGACAGTAGGGACGAGCAGTACTTC. It yields the protein CASSQPDSRDEQYF.

V is TRBV5-1 and J is TRBJ2-2; a weak D match, TRBD2 (5 bases). The ends were cut back, 4 bases at V and 7 bases at J, with 14 bases in the middle. Germline V gene sequence: CDR1 SGHRS, CDR2 YFSETQ. The CDR3 loop spans 14 amino acids. For the CDR3, the DNA is TGCGCCAGCAGCCCCGAGGGTACCGTCGGGGAGCTGTTTTTT. Its protein product is CASSPEGTVGELFF.

The rearrangement joins TRBV6-2 or TRBV6-3 to TRBJ1-5; 10 bases map to TRBD1. Germline CDR1 and CDR2: MNHEY and SVGEGT. The trim removed 6 bases at V and 2 bases at J, leaving 4 bases unmatched. This CDR3 contains 15 residues. The CDR3 DNA is TGTGCCAGCAGCGGACAGGGGGTGGGCAATCAGCCCCAGCATTTT. Amino acids: CASSGQGVGNQPQHF.

The V call is TRBV4-3, the J call TRBJ1-4; tentatively, D is TRBD1 (5 bases). The CDR3 extends over 15 amino acids. CDR1 LGHNA and CDR2 YSLEER come from the germline V gene. Between the trimmed V and J ends, which lost 2 bases and 3 bases, there was a span of 10 bases. Written as DNA, the CDR3 is TGCGCCAGCAGCCAATACCCGGGGGCTAATGAAAAACTGTTTTTT. Its translation: CASSQYPGANEKLFF.

This chain uses TRBV18 with TRBJ1-1; no firm D call. The V and J ends lost 0 bases and 5 bases respectively, with 13 bases between them. The germline CDR1 and CDR2 sequences are KGHSH and LQKENI. The CDR3 sequence is 15 residues long. CDR3 loop: CASSPPLGVRTEAFF. The DNA for the CDR3 is TGTGCCAGCTCACCACCGCTGGGCGTTCGAACTGAAGCTTTCTTT.

The chain carries TRBV27 and TRBJ1-1, with D maybe TRBD1 (5 bases). Trimming took 8 bases from V and 5 from J, leaving 15 bases between them. CDR1 and CDR2 (germline): MNHEY, SMNVEV (reference sequence). This CDR3 has 13 amino acids. In DNA, the CDR3 is TGTGCCAGCTACAAGTCAGGGCTTACTGAAGCTTTCTTT. Its protein product is CASYKSGLTEAFF.

CDR3 sequence: CASSRGQLFEQYF. DNA of the CDR3: TGTGCCAGCAGTCGAGGACAGCTTTTCGAGCAGTACTTC. This chain joins TRBV7-9 and TRBJ2-7; the D gene is possibly TRBD1 (6 bases). This CDR3 has 13 residues. CDR1 is SEHNR, CDR2 FQNEAQ, per germline (reference sequence). V was shortened by 6 bases and J by 6 bases, with 15 bases between the two germline ends.

J is TRBJ2-2 and V is TRBV14, with 8 positions matching TRBD1. The CDR3 sequence is 14 residues long. V shed 8 bases, J shed 6 bases, and the junction held 8 bases outside the gene matches. Germline values: CDR1 SGHDN, CDR2 FVKESK. The CDR3 DNA sequence: TGTGCCAGCCGCGGACAGGGTTCGGCCGGGGAGCTGTTTTTT. This sequence encodes CASRGQGSAGELFF.

V is TRBV24-1 and J is TRBJ1-4; TRBD1 might be the D (5 bases). Looked up from germline, CDR1 is KGHDR and CDR2 is SFDVKD. Between the trimmed V and J ends, which lost 4 bases and 3 bases, there was a span of 8 bases. This CDR3 is 14 amino acids long. CDR3 amino acids: CATSEGGANEKLFF. CDR3 DNA: TGTGCCACCAGTGAGGGAGGGGCTAATGAAAAACTGTTTTTT.

This sequence joins TRBV19 and TRBJ1-1, with D hard to call. The CDR3 sequence is 16 residues long. Germline CDR1 and CDR2: LNHDA and SQIVND (reference sequence). V lost 0 bases, J lost 0 bases, and 11 bases lay in between. This CDR3 reads CASSIDYNYMNTEAFF. CDR3 DNA: TGTGCCAGTAGTATAGATTACAACTACATGAACACTGAAGCTTTCTTT.

The chain recombines TRBV6-6 with TRBJ2-7; D may be TRBD1 (6 bases). V lost 10 bases, J lost 1 base, and 17 bases lay in between. Per germline, CDR1 MNHNY and CDR2 SVGAGI (reference sequence). The CDR3 totals 14 residues. The CDR3 here is CATRYTGSSYEQYF. The CDR3 coding sequence is TGTGCCACCCGTTATACAGGGTCGTCCTACGAGCAGTACTTC.

V and J are TRBV6-2 or TRBV6-3 and TRBJ1-2; TRBD1 is a possible D gene (6 bases). This CDR3 is 14 amino acids long. Per the germline V gene, CDR1 is MNHEY and CDR2 is SVGEGT. V was trimmed by 2 bases and J by 2 bases, leaving 9 bases between them. In DNA form, the CDR3 reads TGTGCCAGCAGTTACGTTGACAGGAACTATGGCTACACCTTC. This translates into CASSYVDRNYGYTF.